The present TCR beta chain was sequenced within a study of blood T cell repertoires in COVID-19. Across the study: COVID-19 samples, acute and convalescent, were from the United States, Italy and Spain. T cells, B-cell-depleted T cells, or PBMCs supplied cDNA or gDNA.

CDR3 length: 17 residues. The V and J ends lost 2 bases and 2 bases respectively, with 18 bases between them. Germline loops: CDR1 KGHSH, CDR2 LQKENI. Authors' data handling: Amplified reference gene primers provided the basis for estimating nucleated cell counts. Sequencing used immunoSEQ multiplex PCR; TCRdb keeps in-frame clones, though not all of them. Clonal size and the V and J genes are those of that table, whereas D and trimming came from the DNA. The sample has 150,000 or so clones, approximately 83% seen once. Seattle cases were enrolled at active infection and followed longitudinally. The chain carries TRBV18 and TRBJ2-5; TRBD1 might be the D (6 bases). The TCR sequence derives from a woman aged 60-75 years with COVID-19, enrolled during active disease. The sequencing input was peripheral blood. The CDR3 sequence: CASSPDRSTRTQETQYF. The CDR3 DNA reads TGTGCCAGCTCACCAGACAGGTCGACGCGGACTCAAGAGACCCAGTACTTC.